The 26 T cell receptor beta chains below come from one sample, sequenced in a study of T-cell reconstitution after alpha-beta-depleted transplantation in children. Library preparation (for TCRbeta) was performed with unique molecular identifiers. One entry per CDR3 protein results from TCRdb running MiXCR on the PCR reads. The sample lists 190,000 or so distinct CDR3 sequences, about 6.4% occurring once. The sample in question was PBMCs from the stem cell graft donor, obtained from the stem cell graft. The receptor set was obtained from a human donor who donated a stem cell graft to a child with Wiskott-Aldrich syndrome.

This clonotype was detected many times. V usage is TRBV7-9 and J usage is TRBJ1-5; no reliable D call. Germline V gene sequence: CDR1 SEHNR, CDR2 FQNEAQ (reference sequence). With 3 bases removed from V and 7 bases from J, the gap between germline ends came to 13 bases. The CDR3 is 14 amino acids. CDR3 bases: TGTGCCAGCAGCTTCTCTGAGATGGGGCAGCCCCAGCATTTT. Its translation is CASSFSEMGQPQHF.

This clonotype was observed a handful of times. For the CDR3, the DNA is TGTGCCAGCTCACCGATTAGGCGGGGCCAGGAGACCCAGTACTTC. This gives the protein CASSPIRRGQETQYF. This sequence joins TRBV18 and TRBJ2-5, with D perhaps TRBD2 (6 bases). The CDR3 extends over 15 amino acids. Trimming removed 3 bases at V and 5 bases at J, with 16 bases between. The germline V gene has CDR1 KGHSH and CDR2 LQKENI.

This clonotype appeared a few times. This rearrangement joins TRBV11-3 to TRBJ2-1; D is perhaps TRBD2 (6 bases). CDR3 length: 16 residues. The germline V and J ends were trimmed by 3 bases and 4 bases, with 16 bases remaining between them. Per the germline V gene, CDR1 is SGHNT and CDR2 is YENEEA. The CDR3 protein is CASSLGGQVGYNEQFF. In nucleotides, the CDR3 is TGTGCCAGCAGCTTGGGGGGTCAGGTTGGGTACAATGAGCAGTTCTTC.

This clonotype appeared once. The CDR3 nucleotides read TGTGCCAGCAGTATGGCAGGGGTACACGAGCAGTACTTC. Amino acids: CASSMAGVHEQYF. The chain uses TRBV28 and TRBJ2-7, with a possible D match to TRBD1 (6 bases). The CDR3 covers 13 residues. Trimming took off 5 bases at V and 5 bases at J, with 13 bases between the two ends. CDR1 and CDR2 from the germline V gene are MDHEN and SYDVKM.

At least ten counts were recorded for this clonotype. The gene calls are TRBV10-3 and TRBJ1-5; tentative D call: TRBD1 (5 bases). The ends were cut back, 7 bases at V and 3 bases at J, with 10 bases in the middle. This CDR3 contains 13 residues. The germline V gene has CDR1 ENHRY and CDR2 SYGVKD. As DNA, the CDR3 is TGTGCCATCACTCGGGACCCCAATCAGCCCCAGCATTTT. It translates to CAITRDPNQPQHF.

This clonotype was seen many times. The chain recombines TRBV29-1 with TRBJ2-3; maybe TRBD2 (5 bases). Trimming pared 4 bases from V and 4 bases from J, leaving 15 bases between. The germline gives CDR1 SQVTM, CDR2 ANQGSEA. CDR3 length equals 14 residues. CDR3 residues: CSVVSTGVADTQYF. The CDR3 DNA is TGCAGCGTTGTCAGCACCGGGGTTGCAGATACGCAGTATTTT.

The chain combines TRBV6-1 with TRBJ1-2; D unresolved. This CDR3 is built from 16 residues. With 1 base removed from V and 3 bases from J, the gap between germline ends came to 15 bases. Germline V gives CDR1 MNHNS, CDR2 SASEGT. DNA of the CDR3: TGTGCCAGCAGTGAAGGAGGCAGTCTCATCTACTATGGCTACACCTTC. It encodes CASSEGGSLIYYGYTF.

This clonotype appeared many times. The chain combines TRBV30 with TRBJ1-2; D is perhaps TRBD1 (6 bases). The length of the CDR3 is 12 residues. The V and J ends lost 3 bases and 4 bases respectively, with 9 bases between them. Germline V CDR1 and CDR2: GTSNPN, SVGIG (reference sequence). The DNA for the CDR3 is TGTGCCTGGAGAACAGGGTCCTATGGCTACACCTTC. This sequence encodes CAWRTGSYGYTF.

In this sample, this clonotype turned up a few times. The rearrangement links TRBV12-3 or TRBV12-4 to TRBJ2-2, with D perhaps TRBD1 or TRBD2 (5 bases each). The length of the CDR3 is 18 residues. V was shortened by 8 bases and J by 4 bases, with 26 bases between the two germline ends. The CDR3 is CASLSEGWGLDRTGELFF. As DNA, the CDR3 is TGTGCCAGCCTGAGCGAGGGGTGGGGTCTAGACCGCACCGGGGAGCTGTTTTTT.

At least ten counts were recorded for this clonotype. V and J are TRBV20-1 and TRBJ2-3, with a possible D match to TRBD1 (6 bases). CDR1 and CDR2 (germline): DFQATT, SNEGSKA (reference sequence). V was pared by 5 bases and J by 3 bases, with 21 bases between. The CDR3 spans 16 residues. The chain's CDR3 is CSAGRTADPRTDTQYF. The DNA of the CDR3 is TGCAGTGCTGGACGGACAGCGGACCCTCGGACAGATACGCAGTATTTT.

The chain links TRBV5-1 to TRBJ2-7, with a possible D match to TRBD1 (6 bases). The V and J ends lost 2 bases and 1 base respectively, with 10 bases between them. CDR3 length: 14 residues. Germline CDR1 is SGHRS and CDR2 is YFSETQ. Here the CDR3 DNA reads TGCGCCAGCAGCTTCACAGGGAATTCCTACGAGCAGTACTTC. It is translated as CASSFTGNSYEQYF.

This clonotype was recorded many times. The V call is TRBV2, the J call TRBJ1-2; the match to TRBD1 covers 8 bases. Germline values: CDR1 SNHLY, CDR2 FYNNEI. This CDR3 comprises 13 residues. V gave up 6 bases and J gave up 6 bases; unmatched junction bases: 6. The chain's CDR3 is CASRAGQGNGYTF. The CDR3 nucleotides read TGTGCCAGCAGGGCCGGACAGGGAAATGGCTACACCTTC.

There are many counts of this clonotype. This rearrangement joins TRBV28 to TRBJ2-5; tentative D call: TRBD1 (5 bases). The CDR3 runs to 13 residues. V lost 3 bases and J lost 2, with 7 bases in between. Per germline, CDR1 MDHEN and CDR2 SYDVKM. CDR3 protein: CASSLSGQETQYF. The CDR3 DNA reads TGTGCCAGCAGTTTGTCAGGGCAAGAGACCCAGTACTTC.

This clonotype has ten or more counts. The chain uses TRBV20-1 and TRBJ2-2, with a weak D call TRBD2 (7 bases). The length of the CDR3 is 17 residues. Per germline, CDR1 DFQATT and CDR2 SNEGSKA (reference sequence). Trimming shortened V by 0 bases and J by 8 bases, and 22 bases separated the two germline ends. The CDR3 DNA is TGCAGTGCTAGAGATAGGGGCAAAATGCGGGGGCTGGGGGAGCTGTTTTTT. Its protein product is CSARDRGKMRGLGELFF.

This clonotype has ten or more counts. The chain has TRBV3-1 and TRBJ1-1; TRBD1 might be the D (6 bases). The length of the CDR3 is 14 residues. The V gene lost 0 bases and the J gene lost 6 bases, with 11 bases spanning the gap. CDR1 is LGHDT and CDR2 is YNNKEL in the germline V gene (reference sequence). This CDR3 is CASSQDGGGAEAFF. The CDR3 coding sequence is TGTGCCAGCAGCCAAGATGGTGGGGGCGCTGAAGCTTTCTTT.

Ten or more counts support this clonotype. The chain employs TRBV6-5 and TRBJ2-6; D is ambiguous. The CDR3 has 15 residues. The germline gives CDR1 MNHEY, CDR2 SVGAGI. The V and J ends lost 0 bases and 1 base respectively, with 4 bases between them. CDR3 sequence: CASSYSGSGANVLTF. The CDR3 bases are TGTGCCAGCAGTTACTCGGGGTCTGGGGCCAACGTCCTGACTTTC.

In its sample, this clonotype was seen many times. The J gene is TRBJ2-3, the V gene TRBV6-5; 8 positions match TRBD1. Germline lookup yields CDR1 MNHEY and CDR2 SVGAGI. Germline trimming cut 10 bases from V and 3 bases from J; bases unmatched to any gene: 12. This CDR3 is 15 amino acids long. For the CDR3, the DNA is TGTGCCACCGGGACAGGAGGTTCGGGGACAGATACGCAGTATTTT. It codes for CATGTGGSGTDTQYF.

J is TRBJ1-1 and V is TRBV20-1, with 9 bases identical to TRBD1. The CDR3 is 14 amino acids. CDR1 DFQATT and CDR2 SNEGSKA come from the germline V gene (reference sequence). V shed 4 bases and J 9 bases; nucleotides not matched to a gene: 12. The DNA for the CDR3 is TGCAGTGCTACACCGCCCCCCGGGACAGGGAAAGCTTTCTTT. It encodes CSATPPPGTGKAFF.

This clonotype showed up many times. The CDR3 spells CASSQGDLQYF. Written as DNA, the CDR3 is TGTGCCAGCAGCCAAGGGGACCTCCAGTACTTC. The chain employs TRBV3-1 and TRBJ2-5; D possibly matches TRBD1 or TRBD2 (5 bases each). Germline V gives CDR1 LGHDT, CDR2 YNNKEL (reference sequence). CDR3 length: 11 residues. Trimming removed 1 base at V and 10 bases at J, with 7 bases between.

This clonotype turned up a few times. The chain joins TRBV3-1 to TRBJ2-7; possibly TRBD1 for D (6 bases). This CDR3 has 15 amino acids. V was clipped by 1 base and J by 3 bases, with 13 bases between them. Per the germline V gene, CDR1 is LGHDT and CDR2 is YNNKEL (reference sequence). CDR3 DNA: TGTGCCAGCAGCCAAGGTCGACAGGATTTCTACGAGCAGTACTTC. Protein: CASSQGRQDFYEQYF.

This clonotype was counted many times. CDR3 sequence: CASSVKDTEAFF. CDR3 in DNA: TGTGCCAGCAGTGTGAAGGACACTGAAGCTTTCTTT. The chain uses TRBV2 and TRBJ1-1; D not certain. CDR3 size: 12 residues. Trimming took off 4 bases at V and 3 bases at J, with 6 bases between the two ends. Germline-derived CDR1 and CDR2 are SNHLY and FYNNEI.

This clonotype was detected many times. The CDR3 loop is CASKTIYGYTF. The CDR3 DNA is TGTGCCAGCAAAACAATATACGGCTACACCTTC. V gene TRBV6-5 combines with J gene TRBJ1-2; no definite D call. V dropped 7 bases and J dropped 8 bases, with 11 bases sitting between them. This CDR3 is built from 11 residues. Germline loops: CDR1 MNHEY, CDR2 SVGAGI.

The chain combines TRBV12-3 or TRBV12-4 with TRBJ1-1, with 8 bases identical to TRBD1. The CDR3 runs to 13 residues. The trim removed 5 bases at V and 7 bases at J, leaving 6 bases unmatched. For the CDR3, the DNA is TGTGCCAGCAGTCAAGACAGGGGATTTGAAGCTTTCTTT. It translates to CASSQDRGFEAFF.

In nucleotides, the CDR3 is TGTGCCAGTGATACAGGGGGCACAGATACGCAGTATTTT. This gives the protein CASDTGGTDTQYF. V and J are TRBV19 and TRBJ2-3, with TRBD1 identical over 7 bases. Germline trimming cut 8 bases from V and 1 base from J; bases unmatched to any gene: 3. The CDR3 length is 13 residues. Germline-derived CDR1 and CDR2 are LNHDA and SQIVND (reference sequence).

The CDR3 bases are TGTGCCAGCAGCCCCGGGACTAGCGGGAGTGCGTCCCGGTACTTC. This sequence encodes CASSPGTSGSASRYF. V is TRBV7-2 and J is TRBJ2-7, with 14 bases matching TRBD2. CDR3 size: 15 residues. The germline V gene has CDR1 SGHTA and CDR2 FQGNSA. J gave up 12 bases and V 5 bases, and 12 bases lay outside the gene matches.

This clonotype was seen a handful of times. This sequence joins TRBV19 and TRBJ1-1; unclear D gene. Germline values: CDR1 LNHDA, CDR2 SQIVND (reference sequence). V was trimmed by 3 bases and J by 3 bases, leaving 8 bases between them. The CDR3 is 13 amino acids. This CDR3 is CASSIVSYTEAFF. The CDR3 DNA reads TGTGCCAGTAGTATTGTGAGCTACACTGAAGCTTTCTTT.